The clone carrying this T cell receptor (beta chain) was found a few times. Its target is unknown. Via MiXCR, TCRdb re-called the 5' RACE reads, giving one row per CDR3 protein. The sample includes approximately 490,000 distinct CDR3 sequences, about 20% of them seen just once. This entry comes from a study of identical twins. General study points: There were fewer insertions in abundant cord blood beta clonotypes, but memory repertoires showed no such pattern.

Germline V gives CDR1 ENHRY, CDR2 SYGVKD. Trimming stripped 4 bases from V and 10 bases from J, with 10 bases between. The CDR3 sequence is 11 residues long. The same data also went into a second study, on yellow fever vaccine responses in identical twins.

The rearrangement joins TRBV10-3 to TRBJ1-1, with a weak D call TRBD1 (5 bases). The material sequenced was CD4+ T cells sorted from blood. The sequence was obtained from a woman between 18 and 30 years old in good health. The CDR3 sequence is CAISGGQRAFF. For the CDR3, the DNA is TGTGCCATCAGTGGTGGACAACGAGCTTTCTTT.